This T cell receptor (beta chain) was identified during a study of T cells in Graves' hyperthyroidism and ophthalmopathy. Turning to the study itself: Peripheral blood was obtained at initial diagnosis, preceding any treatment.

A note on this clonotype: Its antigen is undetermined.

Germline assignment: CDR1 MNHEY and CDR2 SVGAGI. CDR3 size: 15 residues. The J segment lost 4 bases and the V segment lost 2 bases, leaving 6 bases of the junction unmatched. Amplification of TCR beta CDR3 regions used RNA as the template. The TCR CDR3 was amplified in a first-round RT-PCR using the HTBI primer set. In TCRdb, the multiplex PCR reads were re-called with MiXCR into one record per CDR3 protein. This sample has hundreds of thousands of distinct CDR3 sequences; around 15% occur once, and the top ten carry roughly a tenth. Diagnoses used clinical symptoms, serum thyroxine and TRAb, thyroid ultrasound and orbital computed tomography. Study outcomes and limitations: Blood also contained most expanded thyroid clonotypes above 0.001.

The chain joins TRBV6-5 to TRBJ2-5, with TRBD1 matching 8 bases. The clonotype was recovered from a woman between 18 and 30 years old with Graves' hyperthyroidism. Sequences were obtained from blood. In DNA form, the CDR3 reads TGTGCCAGCAGTTACCCTGACAGGGGCAGAGAGACCCAGTACTTC. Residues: CASSYPDRGRETQYF.